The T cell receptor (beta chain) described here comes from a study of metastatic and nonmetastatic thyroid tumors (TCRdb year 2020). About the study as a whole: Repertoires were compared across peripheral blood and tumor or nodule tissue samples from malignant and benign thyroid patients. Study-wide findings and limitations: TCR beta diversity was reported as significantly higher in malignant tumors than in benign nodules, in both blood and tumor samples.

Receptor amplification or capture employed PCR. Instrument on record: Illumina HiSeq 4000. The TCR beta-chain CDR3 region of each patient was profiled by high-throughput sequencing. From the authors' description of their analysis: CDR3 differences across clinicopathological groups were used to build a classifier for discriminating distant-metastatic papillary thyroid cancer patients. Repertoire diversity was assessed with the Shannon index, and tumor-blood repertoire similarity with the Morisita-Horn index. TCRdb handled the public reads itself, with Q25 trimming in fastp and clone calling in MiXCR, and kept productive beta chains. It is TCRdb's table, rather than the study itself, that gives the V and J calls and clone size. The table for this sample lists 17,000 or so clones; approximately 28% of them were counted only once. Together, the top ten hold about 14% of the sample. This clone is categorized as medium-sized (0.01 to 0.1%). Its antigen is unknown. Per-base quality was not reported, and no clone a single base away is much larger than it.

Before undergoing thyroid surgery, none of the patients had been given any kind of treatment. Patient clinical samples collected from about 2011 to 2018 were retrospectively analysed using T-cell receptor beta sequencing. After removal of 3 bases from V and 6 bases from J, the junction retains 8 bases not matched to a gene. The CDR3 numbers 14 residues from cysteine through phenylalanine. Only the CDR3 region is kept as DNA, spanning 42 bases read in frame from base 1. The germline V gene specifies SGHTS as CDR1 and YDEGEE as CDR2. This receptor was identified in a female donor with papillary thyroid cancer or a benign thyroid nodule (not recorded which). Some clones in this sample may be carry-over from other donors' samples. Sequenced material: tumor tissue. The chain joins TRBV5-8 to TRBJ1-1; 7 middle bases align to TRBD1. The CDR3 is CASSSAGGGSEAFF. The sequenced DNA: TGTGCCAGCAGCTCAGCAGGGGGGGGCTCTGAAGCTTTCTTT.